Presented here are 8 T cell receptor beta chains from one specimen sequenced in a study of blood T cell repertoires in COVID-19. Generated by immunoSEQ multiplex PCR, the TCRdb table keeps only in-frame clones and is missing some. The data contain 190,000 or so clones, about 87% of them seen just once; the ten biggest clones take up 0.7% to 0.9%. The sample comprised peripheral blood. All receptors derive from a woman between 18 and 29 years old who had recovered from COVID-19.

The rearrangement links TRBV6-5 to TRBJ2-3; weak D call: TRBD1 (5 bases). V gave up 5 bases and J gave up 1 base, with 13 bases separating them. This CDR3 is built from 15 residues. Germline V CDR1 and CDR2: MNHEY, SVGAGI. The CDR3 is CASSPGGAGTDTQYF. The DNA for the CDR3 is TGTGCCAGCAGTCCCGGTGGGGCAGGCACAGATACGCAGTATTTT.

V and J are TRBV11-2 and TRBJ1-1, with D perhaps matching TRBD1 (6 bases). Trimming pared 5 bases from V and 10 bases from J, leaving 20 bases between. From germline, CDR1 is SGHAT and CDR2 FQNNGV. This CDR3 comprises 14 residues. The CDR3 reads CASSPDRGGAGAFF. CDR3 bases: TGTGCCAGCAGCCCAGATCGAGGGGGGGCCGGAGCTTTCTTT.

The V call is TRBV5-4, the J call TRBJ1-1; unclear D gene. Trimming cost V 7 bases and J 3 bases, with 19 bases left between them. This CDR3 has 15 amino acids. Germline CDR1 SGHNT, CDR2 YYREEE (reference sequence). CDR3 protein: CASGWRGQIHTEAFF. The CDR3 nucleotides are TGTGCCAGCGGTTGGAGAGGGCAGATCCACACTGAAGCTTTCTTT.

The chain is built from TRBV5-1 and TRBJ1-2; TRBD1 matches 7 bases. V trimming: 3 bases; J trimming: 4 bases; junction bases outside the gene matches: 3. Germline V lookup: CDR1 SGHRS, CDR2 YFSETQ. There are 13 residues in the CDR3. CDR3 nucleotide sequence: TGCGCCAGCAGCTCGCAGGGGGGCTATGGCTACACCTTC. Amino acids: CASSSQGGYGYTF.

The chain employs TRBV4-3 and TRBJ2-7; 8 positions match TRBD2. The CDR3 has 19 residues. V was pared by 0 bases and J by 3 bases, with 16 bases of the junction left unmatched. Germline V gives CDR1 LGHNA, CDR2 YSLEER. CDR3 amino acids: CASSQDTARAGDFLYEQYF. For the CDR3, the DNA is TGCGCCAGCAGCCAAGATACGGCCAGAGCGGGGGACTTCCTCTACGAGCAGTACTTC.

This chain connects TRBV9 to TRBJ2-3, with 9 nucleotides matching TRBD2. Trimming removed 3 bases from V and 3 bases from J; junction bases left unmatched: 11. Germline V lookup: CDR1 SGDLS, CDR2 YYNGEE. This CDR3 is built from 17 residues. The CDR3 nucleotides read TGTGCCAGCAGCGGACCCCTAGCGGGGACAACTACAGATACGCAGTATTTT. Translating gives CASSGPLAGTTTDTQYF.

The CDR3 nucleotides are TGTGCCTGGAGTATAACGGGAGGGGGGCGGTACACGCAGTATTTT. This gives the protein CAWSITGGGRYTQYF. The rearrangement uses TRBV30 and TRBJ2-3; TRBD2 aligns across 8 bases. The CDR3 extends over 15 amino acids. J was trimmed by 9 bases and V by 2 bases; bases with no gene match: 13. The germline V gene has CDR1 GTSNPN and CDR2 SVGIG (reference sequence).

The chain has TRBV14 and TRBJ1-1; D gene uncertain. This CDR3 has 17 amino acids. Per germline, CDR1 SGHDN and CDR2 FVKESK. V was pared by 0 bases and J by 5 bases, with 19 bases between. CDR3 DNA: TGTGCCAGCAGCCAAGAAGGTAGTTCAGGTGTGGCGACTGAAGCTTTCTTT. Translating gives CASSQEGSSGVATEAFF.